The clone carrying this T cell receptor (beta chain) was detected once. Its antigen is still unknown. The repertoire was sequenced with immunoSEQ multiplex PCR; TCRdb's copy has only in-frame clones and lacks some. Of 40,000 to 50,000 clones listed, 86% are singletons. The CDR3 consists of 15 residues. With 3 bases clipped from V and 4 bases from J, the junction kept 3 bases outside the gene matches. Germline V gene data show CDR1 as LNHDA and CDR2 as SQIVND (reference sequence). This record comes from a study of OX40 agonist ivuxolimab in advanced cancers. Study conclusions and caveats: At doses 0.1 to 3.0 mg/kg, CD4+ and CD8+ clones expanded. Partly responding patients at 0.1-3.0 mg/kg showed some of the smallest clonal expansion.

The sequence was collected from an adult with an advanced solid tumor such as melanoma, head and neck, liver or kidney cancer. The sample in question was CD4+ or CD8+ T cells sorted from blood, obtained in a trial of the OX40 agonist ivuxolimab. The chain uses TRBV19 and TRBJ2-1; TRBD1 aligns across 10 bases. CDR3 sequence: CASSIGDRGYNEQFF. The CDR3 DNA sequence: TGTGCCAGTAGTATTGGGGACAGGGGATACAATGAGCAGTTCTTC.